The 13 T cell receptor beta chains below all came from one sample that was sequenced in a study of shared clonotypes between healthy human individuals. Naive CD8 cells were CD45RO-negative, positively selected for CCR7, excluding terminally differentiated effector memory CD45RA+ cells. Only in-frame clones appear in the TCRdb table, and some are missing; sequencing was by immunoSEQ multiplex PCR. The table lists about 2 million clones, about 95% of them singletons. The specimen was naive CD8+ T cells sorted from blood. These receptors all come from a man younger than 35 in good health.

The rearrangement uses TRBV27 and TRBJ1-6; 8 positions agree with TRBD1. CDR1 is MNHEY and CDR2 is SMNVEV in the germline V gene (reference sequence). This CDR3 spans 13 amino acids. V was clipped by 11 bases and J by 7 bases; unmatched bases: 7. This CDR3 is CAARTGLNSPLHF. The CDR3 region has the DNA TGTGCCGCCCGGACAGGGCTCAATTCACCCCTCCACTTT.

The DNA for the CDR3 is TGTGCCAGCAGCCAAAGACCCGGACTAGCGGGATTAGGCGGGGAGCTGTTTTTT. Protein: CASSQRPGLAGLGGELFF. The chain joins TRBV14 to TRBJ2-2, with 12 bases lining up with TRBD2. The V and J ends lost 2 bases and 7 bases, in that order; junction bases with no gene match: 11. CDR1 and CDR2 (germline): SGHDN, FVKESK. CDR3 length equals 18 residues. Together with reference TRBV14 and TRBJ2-2, the CDR3 gives the full variable domain: EAGVTQFPSHSVIEKGQTVTLRCDPISGHDNLYWYRRVMGKEIKFLLHFVKESKQDESGMPNNRFLAERTGGTYSTLKVQPAELEDSGVYFCASSQRPGLAGLGGELFFGEGSRLTVL.

On this clone itself: A single base is all that separates this from a far larger clone, so a read error is likely. The J gene is TRBJ2-7, the V gene TRBV7-9; weak D call: TRBD1 (5 bases). From germline, CDR1 is SEHNR and CDR2 FQNEAQ (reference sequence). The CDR3 length is 11 residues. The ends were cut back, 2 bases at V and 6 bases at J, with 5 bases in the middle. As DNA, the CDR3 is TGTGCCAGCAGCTTAAGGGGCGAGCAGTACTTC. As protein: CASSLRGEQYF.

This rearrangement joins TRBV4-1 to TRBJ2-7; TRBD2 matches 10 bases. The V segment lost 2 bases and the J segment 3 bases; nucleotides outside the gene matches: 7. The germline V gene has CDR1 MGHRA and CDR2 YSYEKL. This CDR3 has 16 residues. The chain's CDR3 is CASSQSAAGGNYEQYF. The DNA of the CDR3 is TGCGCCAGCAGCCAATCCGCAGCGGGAGGGAACTACGAGCAGTACTTC.

The rearrangement links TRBV2 to TRBJ2-7, with a possible D match to TRBD1 (6 bases). The CDR3 is 12 residues long. Trimming cost V 8 bases and J 2 bases, with 10 bases left between them. CDR1 is SNHLY and CDR2 is FYNNEI in the germline V gene. CDR3 in amino acids: CASEDRTYEQYF. The CDR3 DNA sequence: TGTGCCAGCGAGGACAGAACCTACGAGCAGTACTTC.

The rearrangement joins TRBV28 to TRBJ1-1; 8 positions agree with TRBD1. The J segment lost 4 bases and the V segment lost 2 bases, leaving 9 bases of the junction unmatched. From germline, CDR1 is MDHEN and CDR2 SYDVKM. This CDR3 is 16 amino acids long. The CDR3 DNA is TGTGCCAGCAGTTTACAGGGGGCTGAAGGGATCACTGAAGCTTTCTTT. Protein product: CASSLQGAEGITEAFF.

This clone was picked up one time. The same CDR3 also results from other DNA sequences found in this sample. The rearrangement joins TRBV11-2 to TRBJ2-7; D is undetermined. This CDR3 region has 12 residues. Germline loops: CDR1 SGHAT, CDR2 FQNNGV. The germline V and J ends were trimmed by 3 bases and 4 bases, with 7 bases remaining between them. The CDR3 sequence is CASSLSLYEQYF. The CDR3, as DNA: TGTGCCAGCAGCTTGAGCCTATACGAGCAGTACTTC.

The genes are TRBV4-1 and TRBJ2-3, with unresolved D. This CDR3 is built from 16 residues. The germline CDR1 and CDR2 sequences are MGHRA and YSYEKL. With 4 bases removed from V and 0 bases from J, the gap between germline ends came to 14 bases. In DNA form, the CDR3 reads TGCGCCAGCAGCCTTGGAACCGGGCCGAGCACAGATACGCAGTATTTT. It encodes CASSLGTGPSTDTQYF.

Concerning this clone: This specimen includes other DNA sequences encoding the same CDR3. V is TRBV11-2 and J is TRBJ2-7; possible D gene TRBD1, 6 bases. V was pared by 1 base and J by 2 bases, with 6 bases between. This CDR3 has 13 residues. Germline-derived CDR1 and CDR2 are SGHAT and FQNNGV. This chain's CDR3 is CASSLGGPYEQYF. The CDR3 nucleotides are TGTGCCAGCAGCTTAGGGGGGCCCTACGAGCAGTACTTC.

This sequence joins TRBV4-3 and TRBJ2-5, with a possible D match to TRBD2 (6 bases). V lost 4 bases and J 3 bases, leaving 18 bases between the germline ends. The CDR3 totals 16 residues. Germline V gene data show CDR1 as LGHNA and CDR2 as YSLEER. CDR3 in DNA: TGCGCCAGCAGCCCCCGGGAGTCGGGGTTAGAAGAGACCCAGTACTTC. Encoded protein: CASSPRESGLEETQYF.

This clone was recorded once. J is TRBJ1-5 and V is TRBV30, with TRBD1 matching 11 bases. The CDR3 is 12 amino acids. From germline, CDR1 is GTSNPN and CDR2 SVGIG (reference sequence). After removal of 5 bases from V and 10 bases from J, the junction contained 4 bases not matched to a gene. The CDR3 region has the DNA TGTGCCTGGGGGACAGGGGGAGAACCCCAGCATTTT. It encodes CAWGTGGEPQHF.

The rearrangement joins TRBV7-9 to TRBJ2-7; D remains ambiguous. This CDR3 spans 14 amino acids. The V and J ends lost 1 base and 3 bases respectively, with 10 bases between them. Germline CDR1 reads SEHNR; CDR2 reads FQNEAQ (reference sequence). CDR3 in amino acids: CASSLERSYYEQYF. The CDR3 DNA is TGTGCCAGCAGCTTAGAGAGGTCTTACTACGAGCAGTACTTC.

The chain links TRBV29-1 to TRBJ1-1, with unresolved D. Per germline, CDR1 SQVTM and CDR2 ANQGSEA. V was shortened by 2 bases and J by 1 base, with 8 bases between the two germline ends. CDR3 length: 13 amino acids. CDR3 bases: TGCAGCGTTGAAAGGACGGCGAACACTGAAGCTTTCTTT. It is translated as CSVERTANTEAFF.